This TCR beta chain originates from a study of CD8 T cells in ankylosing spondylitis. One entry per CDR3 protein results from TCRdb running MiXCR on the 5' RACE reads. Among roughly 97,000 distinct CDR3 sequences listed, about 8% were seen once. The CDR3 is 12 residues long. Trimming took off 2 bases at V and 5 bases at J, with 7 bases between the two ends. In its sample, this clonotype was seen many times. This clonotype was sampled from a male donor with ankylosing spondylitis or in good health (not recorded which). The rearrangement uses TRBV12-3 or TRBV12-4 and TRBJ2-7; the D is unclear. Specimen: blood, either unsorted or a sorted T cell fraction (not recorded which). The CDR3 is CASSLLPHEQYF. The CDR3 DNA sequence: TGTGCCAGCAGTTTACTTCCCCACGAGCAGTACTTC.